This T cell receptor (beta chain) was sequenced for a study of spatial heterogeneity in lung cancer. Study-level background: Consistently, beta-chain sequences turned up in larger numbers than alpha-chain sequences did.

Time point denoted: sample taken at primary tumor resection. Material for sequencing was whole RNA from tumor, nontumor lung or frozen PBMC, left unsorted. The presence of a unique molecular identifier marked each TCR cDNA molecule. TCRdb processed the 5' RACE reads anew with MiXCR; each CDR3 protein has one entry. Among some 37,000 distinct CDR3 sequences listed, around 5.2% were seen once. This clonotype was seen at least ten times. CDR1 SGHAT and CDR2 FQNNGV come from the germline V gene. V lost 7 bases and J lost 5, with 20 bases in between. The CDR3 consists of 15 residues. The rearrangement links TRBV11-2 to TRBJ2-5, with D possibly called TRBD1 or TRBD2 (5 bases each). This clonotype originated in a female donor with early-stage non-small cell lung cancer. The sequenced sample was PBMCs, obtained at surgery. The CDR3 sequence is CASTRSGGFYETQYF. CDR3 sequence (DNA): TGTGCCAGCACCCGCTCTGGGGGATTTTACGAGACCCAGTACTTC.